A single sample gave rise to the 18 T cell receptor beta chains below, sequenced in a study of T cell changes during pregnancy in multiple sclerosis. Generated by immunoSEQ multiplex PCR, the TCRdb table keeps only in-frame clones and is missing some. The data show about 57,000 clones, 75% to 95% seen once. The sequences come from peripheral blood, collected after pregnancy. The receptor set was obtained from a female donor in good health, enrolled as a control in a pregnancy study.

The rearrangement joins TRBV2 to TRBJ2-7, with TRBD2 matching over 12 bases. Trimming removed 7 bases from V and 2 bases from J; junction bases left unmatched: 6. CDR3 length: 15 amino acids. Germline V gene sequence: CDR1 SNHLY, CDR2 FYNNEI. CDR3 in amino acids: CASTDRTSGTYEQYF. CDR3 sequence (DNA): TGTGCCAGCACCGATAGGACTAGCGGGACCTACGAGCAGTACTTC.

This clone appeared a single time. This CDR3 is CASTTTGESNQPQHF. CDR3 bases: TGTGCCAGTACCACGACAGGGGAGAGCAATCAGCCCCAGCATTTT. The V call is TRBV19, the J call TRBJ1-5; 8 nucleotides align to TRBD1. Germline CDR1 is LNHDA and CDR2 is SQIVND (reference sequence). The CDR3 extends over 15 amino acids. Trimming took 7 bases from V and 1 from J; bases not matched to a gene: 6.

A single count supports this clone. One junction end disagrees with the germline gene, perhaps due to a read error. The V gene is TRBV5-4, the J gene TRBJ2-3; 8 bases map to TRBD2. This CDR3 is built from 12 residues. Germline loops: CDR1 SGHNT, CDR2 YYREEE (reference sequence). The CDR3 spells CASSPGTRGGIF. Here the CDR3 DNA reads TGTGCCAGCAGCCCCGGGACTAGGGGCGGTATTTTT.

The rearrangement joins TRBV27 to TRBJ2-1, with 8 bases aligning to TRBD2. The V gene's germline CDR1 is MNHEY and CDR2 SMNVEV (reference sequence). The CDR3 totals 14 residues. V lost 7 bases, J lost 2 bases, and 4 bases stayed unmatched. The CDR3 here is CASIPRGAYNEQFF. The CDR3 DNA is TGTGCCAGCATACCGCGGGGGGCCTACAATGAGCAGTTCTTC.

This clone was counted once. The V gene is TRBV7-3, the J gene TRBJ2-7; 7 bases line up with TRBD2. The CDR3 is made up of 14 amino acids. Germline V gives CDR1 SGHTA, CDR2 FQGTGA. V lost 0 bases and J lost 9; bases outside the gene matches: 8. The CDR3 nucleotides are TGTGCCAGCAGCTTAACGGGGTCTAGCGGTCGGCAGTACTTC. Translating it yields CASSLTGSSGRQYF. Using reference TRBV7-3 and TRBJ2-7 for the parts outside the CDR3, the full variable domain is GAGVSQTPSNKVTEKGKYVELRCDPISGHTALYWYRQSLGQGPEFLIYFQGTGAADDSGLPNDRFFAVRPEGSVSTLKIQRTERGDSAVYLCASSLTGSSGRQYFGPGTRLTVT.

The chain recombines TRBV15 with TRBJ1-4, with 9 bases lining up with TRBD1. V gave up 3 bases and J gave up 7 bases; unmatched junction bases: 3. Germline CDR1 LNHNV, CDR2 YYDKDF (reference sequence). The length of the CDR3 is 14 residues. CDR3 DNA: TGTGCCACCAGCAGGGGACAGGGAAGTGAAAAACTGTTTTTT. This sequence encodes CATSRGQGSEKLFF.

The chain recombines TRBV28 with TRBJ1-3, with a tentative D call TRBD1 (5 bases). The CDR3 sequence is 18 residues long. The V end lost 5 bases, the J end lost 3 bases, and 23 bases lay between the germline ends. Germline V CDR1 and CDR2: MDHEN, SYDVKM. Here the CDR3 reads CASSPAIYTTEYGNTIYF. DNA for the CDR3: TGTGCCAGCAGTCCCGCGATATATACGACAGAGTATGGAAACACCATATATTTT. The full variable domain, completed using reference TRBV28 and TRBJ1-3, is DVKVTQSSRYLVKRTGEKVFLECVQDMDHENMFWYRQDPGLGLRLIYFSYDVKMKEKGDIPEGYSVSREKKERFSLILESASTNQTSMYLCASSPAIYTTEYGNTIYFGEGSWLTVV.

The chain couples TRBV27 to TRBJ1-2; TRBD1 aligns across 7 bases. The J segment lost 8 bases and the V segment lost 6 bases, leaving 9 bases of the junction unmatched. The CDR3 consists of 13 residues. Looked up from germline, CDR1 is MNHEY and CDR2 is SMNVEV (reference sequence). In DNA, the CDR3 is TGTGCCAGCAGGAGAGACAGGGACCGAGGCTACACCTTC. Its protein product is CASRRDRDRGYTF.

The chain carries TRBV4-1 and TRBJ2-6, with D possibly being TRBD1 (5 bases). The CDR3 totals 13 residues. V gave up 11 bases and J gave up 2 bases, with 10 bases separating them. CDR1 and CDR2 (germline): MGHRA, YSYEKL. The CDR3 sequence is CAAGLAGANVLTF. As DNA, the CDR3 is TGCGCCGCAGGGCTGGCTGGGGCCAACGTCCTGACTTTC.

The chain is built from TRBV11-2 and TRBJ2-7; possibly TRBD2 for D (6 bases). Germline loops: CDR1 SGHAT, CDR2 FQNNGV. V shed 4 bases and J shed 3 bases, with 22 bases lying between them. CDR3 length: 17 residues. CDR3 region: CASSSLVWTDYLYEQYF. CDR3 nucleotides: TGTGCCAGCAGCTCACTCGTCTGGACGGACTATCTCTACGAGCAGTACTTC.

The chain uses TRBV6-1 and TRBJ2-1; 9 nucleotides match TRBD2. This CDR3 comprises 14 residues. Germline lookup yields CDR1 MNHNS and CDR2 SASEGT. V lost 7 bases to trimming and J lost 6 bases; unmatched junction nucleotides: 7. The DNA for the CDR3 is TGTGCCAGCAAACTAGCGGGTCTACTCAATGAGCAGTTCTTC. Protein product: CASKLAGLLNEQFF.

The chain couples TRBV11-1 to TRBJ2-2; D unresolved. The CDR3 contains 14 residues. V was shortened by 5 bases and J by 5 bases, with 12 bases between the two germline ends. Germline V gives CDR1 SGHAT, CDR2 FQDESV (reference sequence). CDR3 nucleotides: TGTGCCAGCAGCCCTCGACACCGAACCGGGGAGCTGTTTTTT. Residues: CASSPRHRTGELFF.

CDR3 region: CASSQFFPAGQGSGNTIYF. The CDR3, as DNA: TGTGCCAGCAGCCAATTTTTCCCGGCCGGACAGGGCTCTGGAAACACCATATATTTT. The chain links TRBV14 to TRBJ1-3; the match to TRBD1 covers 8 bases. The germline V gene has CDR1 SGHDN and CDR2 FVKESK. J was trimmed by 0 bases and V by 2 bases; bases with no gene match: 12. This CDR3 spans 19 amino acids.

In nucleotides, the CDR3 is TGTGCCAGCAGCTTAAAGCAGGCCTACCAAGAGACCCAGTACTTC. Protein: CASSLKQAYQETQYF. The V and J genes are TRBV7-9 and TRBJ2-5; D unclear. The germline CDR1 and CDR2 sequences are SEHNR and FQNEAQ (reference sequence). V lost 2 bases and J lost 0, with 10 bases in between. The CDR3 totals 15 residues.

V usage is TRBV19 and J usage is TRBJ1-2, with D possibly TRBD1 on 5 matching bases. Trimming took 7 bases from V and 3 from J, leaving 9 bases between them. Germline values: CDR1 LNHDA, CDR2 SQIVND (reference sequence). This CDR3 comprises 12 residues. The CDR3, as DNA: TGTGCCAGTAATGGGGCCTACTATGGCTACACCTTC. Translated, it gives CASNGAYYGYTF. The variable domain in full, completed from reference TRBV19 and TRBJ1-2, reads DGGITQSPKYLFRKEGQNVTLSCEQNLNHDAMYWYRQDPGQGLRLIYYSQIVNDFQKGDIAEGYSVSREKKESFPLTVTSAQKNPTAFYLCASNGAYYGYTFGSGTRLTVV.

The chain uses TRBV4-3 and TRBJ1-2; 8 nucleotides match TRBD1. CDR3 length: 17 residues. The V gene end was trimmed by 2 bases and the J gene end by 5 bases; junction bases not matched to a gene: 13. Germline assignment: CDR1 LGHNA and CDR2 YSLEER. CDR3 bases: TGCGCCAGCAGCCAAAATACCGGACAGGGATTTTTGTATGGCTACACCTTC. It encodes CASSQNTGQGFLYGYTF.

The genes are TRBV4-2 and TRBJ1-2; TRBD1 agrees at 7 bases. With 1 base clipped from V and 6 bases from J, the junction kept 5 bases outside the gene matches. The CDR3 has 14 amino acids. Germline CDR1 and CDR2: LGHNA and YNFKEQ. The CDR3 protein is CASSQGGQGDGYTF. CDR3 coding DNA: TGTGCCAGCAGCCAAGGGGGCCAGGGGGATGGCTACACCTTC.

J is TRBJ2-3 and V is TRBV6-1, with D possibly matching TRBD2 (5 bases). CDR3 length: 12 residues. Germline values: CDR1 MNHNS, CDR2 SASEGT. V was clipped by 8 bases and J by 5 bases, with 11 bases between them. This CDR3 is CASEGWGDTQYF. In nucleotides, the CDR3 is TGTGCCAGCGAGGGTTGGGGAGATACGCAGTATTTT.